The 11 T cell receptor beta chains given below trace back to one sample, sequenced in a study of blood T cell repertoires in COVID-19 (dated by TCRdb to the early 2020s). The library was generated by the immunoSEQ multiplex PCR assay. In TCRdb, the immuneACCESS table is reduced to in-frame sequences with V and J assigned. These tables do not hold every clone; where another copy was compared, an unresolved V gene accounts for under half, and the others remain unexplained. The sample table lists 100,000 or so clones, roughly 84% of them with a count of one. The ten largest clones add up to 9.5% to 15% of the sample. Sequencing was carried out using peripheral blood. The receptor set was obtained from a human donor in a cohort sampled during active COVID-19.

The CDR3 bases are TGTGCCAGCAGCTTACTTTCTGAAAAACTGTTTTTT. Its protein is CASSLLSEKLFF. The gene calls are TRBV11-2 and TRBJ1-4; unclear D gene. The V end was cut by 2 bases, the J end by 7 bases, with 5 bases between. This CDR3 is built from 12 residues. Germline V gene data show CDR1 as SGHAT and CDR2 as FQNNGV.

The V call is TRBV7-2, the J call TRBJ2-2, with 10 bases matching TRBD2. The CDR3 runs 16 residues. V was clipped by 4 bases and J by 1 base; unmatched bases: 3. The germline gives CDR1 SGHTA, CDR2 FQGNSA. The CDR3: CASSSTSGLNTGELFF. The CDR3 DNA reads TGTGCCAGCAGCTCGACTAGCGGGTTGAACACCGGGGAGCTGTTTTTT.

J is TRBJ2-3 and V is TRBV6-6; the match to TRBD2 covers 12 bases. V trimming: 6 bases; J trimming: 3 bases; junction bases outside the gene matches: 7. This CDR3 spans 16 amino acids. Germline CDR1 is MNHNY and CDR2 is SVGAGI (reference sequence). The CDR3 bases are TGTGCCAGCAGACCGACTAGCGGGAGTAAAACAGATACGCAGTATTTT. Amino acid sequence: CASRPTSGSKTDTQYF.

The chain combines TRBV19 with TRBJ1-2; tentatively, D is TRBD1 (5 bases). V lost 7 bases and J lost 5, with 17 bases in between. CDR1 is LNHDA and CDR2 is SQIVND in the germline V gene (reference sequence). The CDR3 has 14 amino acids. CDR3 amino acids: CASTGVQGFYGYTF. CDR3 nucleotide sequence: TGTGCCAGTACCGGCGTTCAGGGATTTTATGGCTACACCTTC.

The V call is TRBV7-2, the J call TRBJ1-2; D gene ambiguous. Trimming took 4 bases from V and 14 from J, leaving 14 bases between them. Germline values: CDR1 SGHTA, CDR2 FQGNSA. The CDR3 covers 11 residues. CDR3 nucleotides: TGTGCCAGCAGCTCCGGACGGACTACAACCTTC. This codes for CASSSGRTTTF.

The J gene is TRBJ2-5, the V gene TRBV20-1; 7 positions agree with TRBD2. The CDR3 is made up of 11 amino acids. Germline V gives CDR1 DFQATT, CDR2 SNEGSKA (reference sequence). CDR3 amino acids: CSSLAMETQYF. The CDR3, as DNA: TGCAGCTCACTAGCGATGGAGACCCAGTACTTC.

This chain links TRBV2 with TRBJ2-3; 8 bases fit TRBD2. Germline CDR1 and CDR2: SNHLY and FYNNEI. V trimming: 8 bases; J trimming: 0 bases; junction bases outside the gene matches: 22. The CDR3 runs 20 residues. DNA of the CDR3: TGTGCCAGCCGGACCCCGGGAGGGGAGGCCCTAATTGCTAGCACAGATACGCAGTATTTT. It specifies CASRTPGGEALIASTDTQYF. Drawing the rest from reference TRBV2 and TRBJ2-3, the complete variable domain is EPEVTQTPSHQVTQMGQEVILRCVPISNHLYFYWYRQILGQKVEFLVSFYNNEISEKSEIFDDQFSVERPDGSNFTLKIRSTKLEDSAMYFCASRTPGGEALIASTDTQYFGPGTRLTVL.

The gene calls are TRBV7-2 and TRBJ2-5; possibly TRBD1 for D (6 bases). Germline CDR1 reads SGHTA; CDR2 reads FQGNSA. V was trimmed by 8 bases and J by 5 bases, leaving 18 bases between them. The CDR3 has 14 amino acids. CDR3 loop: CASSISGVLETQYF. DNA for the CDR3: TGTGCCAGCTCAATCTCAGGGGTGCTTGAGACCCAGTACTTC.

The chain recombines TRBV6-6 with TRBJ1-1, with D tentatively TRBD1 (5 bases). V was clipped by 5 bases and J by 0 bases, with 19 bases between them. There are 17 residues in the CDR3. CDR1 is MNHNY, CDR2 SVGAGI, per germline (reference sequence). For the CDR3, the DNA is TGTGCCAGCAGTCCCGCGGGGGTAAGCCTTGTGAACACTGAAGCTTTCTTT. Protein product: CASSPAGVSLVNTEAFF.

The rearrangement links TRBV19 to TRBJ1-2, with 7 bases identical to TRBD1. The CDR3 contains 14 residues. J was trimmed by 8 bases and V by 4 bases; bases with no gene match: 10. Germline lookup yields CDR1 LNHDA and CDR2 SQIVND (reference sequence). CDR3: CASSTRQGTEGYTF. The CDR3 DNA reads TGTGCCAGTAGTACCCGACAGGGTACGGAGGGCTACACCTTC. The variable domain in full, completed from reference TRBV19 and TRBJ1-2, reads DGGITQSPKYLFRKEGQNVTLSCEQNLNHDAMYWYRQDPGQGLRLIYYSQIVNDFQKGDIAEGYSVSREKKESFPLTVTSAQKNPTAFYLCASSTRQGTEGYTFGSGTRLTVV.

This clone occurred a few times. The V gene is TRBV5-1, the J gene TRBJ2-2; weak D call: TRBD2 (5 bases). Trimming took off 5 bases at V and 0 bases at J, with 11 bases between the two ends. The CDR3 loop spans 15 amino acids. Looked up from germline, CDR1 is SGHRS and CDR2 is YFSETQ. The CDR3 DNA is TGCGCCAGCAGGGTGGGAGCTGCGAACACCGGGGAGCTGTTTTTT. Translating gives CASRVGAANTGELFF.